What follows describes a single T cell receptor beta chain. Antigen specificity is unknown. The record originates from a study of T cell responses to AZD1222 COVID-19 vaccine. Notes on the study in general: Donors were largely white British and mainly female; clonal diversity was possibly underestimated. Spike regions recognized by vaccine-associated CD4 TCRs spanned the protein, led by 160-218 and 743-854.

Data came from immunoSEQ multiplex PCR; TCRdb stores just in-frame clones and leaves some out. The repertoire consists of about 140,000 clones, with just over 90% occurring once and the leading ten covering roughly 5%. The sequenced sample was peripheral blood, obtained on day 0 of AZD1222 vaccination. The receptor was derived from an adult in good health.

CDR3 nucleotide sequence: TGTGCCAGCAGCTTACCCCGACAGGGGCTGTACACCGGGGAGCTGTTTTTT. Protein sequence: CASSLPRQGLYTGELFF. The gene calls are TRBV7-9 and TRBJ2-2; 8 bases fit TRBD1. The length of the CDR3 is 17 residues. The V gene's germline CDR1 is SEHNR and CDR2 FQNEAQ (reference sequence). V gave up 2 bases and J gave up 3 bases; unmatched junction bases: 8.